The 2 T cell receptor beta chains in this list originate from one sample, sequenced in a study of beta chain features in type 1 diabetes. Their antigen targets remain unknown. Every bit of the isolated RNA underwent reverse transcription, so sequencing read expressed TCRB transcripts. TCRdb's table, derived via immunoSEQ multiplex PCR, lists solely in-frame clones and lacks some. The table records about 45,000 clones, around 71% of them present only once. Findings of the study overall: Shorter TCRB CDR3s, moderately but significantly so, were found in Type 1 diabetes patients in all four CD4+ subsets.

The sequenced sample was Tregs from blood. Source of these receptors: a woman aged 18-30 years with type 1 diabetes.

V usage is TRBV4-2 and J usage is TRBJ2-7, with 7 bases aligning to TRBD1. Per germline, CDR1 LGHNA and CDR2 YNFKEQ. J was trimmed by 1 base and V by 4 bases; bases with no gene match: 16. The CDR3 loop spans 18 amino acids. The CDR3 here is CASSRGQIGDSLSYEQYF. CDR3 bases: TGTGCCAGCAGCCGGGGCCAGATAGGGGACAGTCTATCCTACGAGCAGTACTTC.

V and J are TRBV30 and TRBJ2-7; 9 nucleotides align to TRBD1. Germline lookup yields CDR1 GTSNPN and CDR2 SVGIG (reference sequence). The CDR3 loop spans 14 amino acids. After removal of 1 base from V and 3 bases from J, the junction contained 4 bases not matched to a gene. The CDR3 sequence is CAWSGRTGVYEQYF. CDR3 DNA: TGTGCCTGGAGTGGCCGGACAGGGGTCTACGAGCAGTACTTC.